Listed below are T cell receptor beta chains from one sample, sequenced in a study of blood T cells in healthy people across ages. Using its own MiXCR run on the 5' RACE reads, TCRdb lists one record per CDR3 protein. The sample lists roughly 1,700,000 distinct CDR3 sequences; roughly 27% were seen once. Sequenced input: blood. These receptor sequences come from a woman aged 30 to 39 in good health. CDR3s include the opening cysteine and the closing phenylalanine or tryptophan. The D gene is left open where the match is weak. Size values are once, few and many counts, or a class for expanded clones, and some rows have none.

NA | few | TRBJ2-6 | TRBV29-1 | TGCAGCGTTGGGGCTGGGGCCAACGTCCTGACTTTC | CSVGAGANVLTF
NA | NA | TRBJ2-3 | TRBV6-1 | TGTGCCAGCCGCTCATTCGCTAGCACAGATACGCAGTATTTT | CASRSFASTDTQYF
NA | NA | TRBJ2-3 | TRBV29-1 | TGCAGCGCTGGCCGGGACCCCTTCGCAGATACGCAGTATTTT | CSAGRDPFADTQYF
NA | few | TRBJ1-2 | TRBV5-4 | TGTGCCAGCAGCCGAAGGTTGACAGGTGGGGTAGGGGGCTACACCTTC | CASSRRLTGGVGGYTF
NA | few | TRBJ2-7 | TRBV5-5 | TGTGCCAGCAACCCGGCGGGGTACGACGAGCAGTACTTC | CASNPAGYDEQYF
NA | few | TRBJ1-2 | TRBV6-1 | TGTGCCAGCAGTGAAGGTCCAGGGCCATACACCTTC | CASSEGPGPYTF
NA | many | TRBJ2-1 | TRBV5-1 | TGCGCCAGCAGCGTAACAGGGTTCAACAATGAGCAGTTCTTC | CASSVTGFNNEQFF
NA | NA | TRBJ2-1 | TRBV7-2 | TGTGCCAGCAGCCTAGGACGTTGGGTGGTGGATGAGCAGTTCTTC | CASSLGRWVVDEQFF
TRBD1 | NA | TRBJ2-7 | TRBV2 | TGTGCCAGCAGCTTGAAGGTGGCAGGGGGCGAGCAGTACTTC | CASSLKVAGGEQYF
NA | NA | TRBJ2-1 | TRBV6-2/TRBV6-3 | TGTGCCAGCGGTAACATGATAGCGCACAATGAGCAGTTCTTC | CASGNMIAHNEQFF
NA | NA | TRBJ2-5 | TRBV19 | TGTGCCAGTAGTCTCCGGGACATAGAAGAGACCCAGTACTTC | CASSLRDIEETQYF
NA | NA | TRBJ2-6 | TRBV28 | TGTGCCAGCAGTTTTTGGAACTCTGGGGCCAACGTCCTGACTTTC | CASSFWNSGANVLTF
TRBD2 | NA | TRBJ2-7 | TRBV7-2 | TGTGCCAGCAGCTTAGACGGGAGGGAGTCCTACGAGCAGTACTTC | CASSLDGRESYEQYF
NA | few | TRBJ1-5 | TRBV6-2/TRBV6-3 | TGTGCCAGCAGTTACAGAAGAACACATCAGCCCCAGCATTTT | CASSYRRTHQPQHF
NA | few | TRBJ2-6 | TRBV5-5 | TGTGCCGGCAGCTTGGCGGGGAGGGGGGCCAACGTCCTGACTTTC | CAGSLAGRGANVLTF
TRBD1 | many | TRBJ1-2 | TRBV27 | TGTGCCAGCAGTCCACAGGGGGCGGTCTATGGCTACACCTTC | CASSPQGAVYGYTF